This T cell receptor beta chain was profiled in a study of T cell responses to AZD1222 COVID-19 vaccine. Study-level points and caveats: Seropositive AZD1222 recipients at baseline numbered only five or six. Regions left unmutated in variants are reportedly the target of nearly half of spike-specific TCRs.

Of note for this clone: What it binds is not known.

Produced via immunoSEQ multiplex PCR; TCRdb's table is partial and in-frame only. This sample lists about 140,000 clones; its ten largest clones have about 2.3%. V was cut by 4 bases and J by 0 bases, with 12 bases left in between. Per germline, CDR1 SGHTA and CDR2 FQGNSA. This CDR3 contains 16 residues. The sequence was collected from an adult in good health. The genes are TRBV7-2 and TRBJ2-2; D ambiguous. Specimen: peripheral blood. In DNA, the CDR3 is TGTGCCAGCAGCTCCTTTGGCCCAGCGAACACCGGGGAGCTGTTTTTT. Amino acid sequence: CASSSFGPANTGELFF. The variable domain in full, with the rest retrieved from reference TRBV7-2 and TRBJ2-2, is GAGVSQSPSNKVTEKGKDVELRCDPISGHTALYWYRQSLGQGLEFLIYFQGNSAPDKSGLPSDRFSAERTGGSVSTLTIQRTQQEDSAVYLCASSSFGPANTGELFFGEGSRLTVL.